This TCR beta chain was sequenced for a study of Tregs in tolerant kidney transplant recipients. Using immunoSEQ multiplex PCR, the repertoire was profiled, and TCRdb retains in-frame clones only, with some absent. The sample contains approximately 60,000 clones, less than 98% of which appear only once. V was shortened by 6 bases and J by 3 bases, with 12 bases between the two germline ends. This CDR3 spans 13 amino acids. Germline V CDR1 and CDR2: SNHLY, FYNNEI. Regarding the study as a whole: Nucleotide sequences could not be compared across some patients' samples due to primer changes.

To note about this clone: Its antigen remains unidentified.

The starting material was Tregs from blood, obtained before the transplant. The chain carries TRBV2 and TRBJ2-7; maybe TRBD1 (5 bases). The clonotype comes from a human donor who received a combined kidney and bone marrow transplant. The CDR3 coding sequence is TGTGCCAGCAGCGTGACAGCCTTCTACGAGCAGTACTTC. This gives the protein CASSVTAFYEQYF.